This T cell receptor (beta chain) came from a study of a mutant IDH1 vaccine in newly diagnosed glioma. Study information: Either 4-6 weeks after radiotherapy alone or alongside temozolomide, vaccination was begun.

As for this clone: Its antigen is unidentified.

Using immunoSEQ multiplex PCR, the repertoire was profiled, and TCRdb retains in-frame clones only, with some absent. The profile shows 50,000 to 65,000 clones, 75% to 95% of them singletons. V lost 7 bases, J lost 4 bases, and 25 bases lay in between. The length of the CDR3 is 17 residues. CDR1 and CDR2 (germline): SGHAT, FQDESV (reference sequence). This sample's time point: week 11, during vaccination. It was 300 ug of mutant IDH1 20-mer peptide that made up each vaccine dose, given with topical imiquimod. The source was PBMCs, collected from a glioma patient whose treatment included an IDH1 peptide vaccine. This rearrangement joins TRBV11-1 to TRBJ2-5; weak D call: TRBD2 (6 bases). The origin of this receptor is a man in his fifties with glioma. CDR3 DNA: TGTGCCAGCACCCTCTTACATACTGAGGGGAGGCCAGAGACCCAGTACTTC. Translation: CASTLLHTEGRPETQYF.